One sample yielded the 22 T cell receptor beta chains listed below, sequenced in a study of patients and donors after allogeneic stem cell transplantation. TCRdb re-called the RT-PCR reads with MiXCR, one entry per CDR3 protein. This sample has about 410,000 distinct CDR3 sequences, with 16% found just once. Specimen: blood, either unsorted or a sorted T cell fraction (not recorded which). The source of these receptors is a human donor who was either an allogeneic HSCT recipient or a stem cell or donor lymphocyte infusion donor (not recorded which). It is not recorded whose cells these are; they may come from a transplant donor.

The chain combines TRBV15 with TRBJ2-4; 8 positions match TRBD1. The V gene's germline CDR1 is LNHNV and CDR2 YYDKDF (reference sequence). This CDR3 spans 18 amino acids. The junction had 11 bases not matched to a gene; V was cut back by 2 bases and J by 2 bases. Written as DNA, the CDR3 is TGTGCCACCAGCAGACGATTAAGTGTCAGGGGGCCCAAAAACATTCAGTACTTC. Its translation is CATSRRLSVRGPKNIQYF. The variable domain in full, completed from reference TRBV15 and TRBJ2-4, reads DAMVIQNPRYQVTQFGKPVTLSCSQTLNHNVMYWYQQKSSQAPKLLFHYYDKDFNNEADTPDNFQSRRPNTSFCFLDIRSPGLGDTAMYLCATSRRLSVRGPKNIQYFGAGTRLSVL.

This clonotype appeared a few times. The CDR3, as DNA: TGTGCCAGCAGGACCGGGGTAAATAATTCACCCCTCCACTTT. Translating it yields CASRTGVNNSPLHF. The chain recombines TRBV7-2 with TRBJ1-6, with D hard to call. The length of the CDR3 is 14 residues. CDR1 and CDR2 from the germline V gene are SGHTA and FQGNSA. V was cut by 6 bases and J by 5 bases, with 11 bases left in between.

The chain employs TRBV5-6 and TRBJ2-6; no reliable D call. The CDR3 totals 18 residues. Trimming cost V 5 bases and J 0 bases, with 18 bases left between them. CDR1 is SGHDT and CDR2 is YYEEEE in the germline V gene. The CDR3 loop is CASRSRWGFDSGANVLTF. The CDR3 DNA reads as TGTGCCAGCAGGTCAAGGTGGGGATTCGACTCTGGGGCCAACGTCCTGACTTTC.

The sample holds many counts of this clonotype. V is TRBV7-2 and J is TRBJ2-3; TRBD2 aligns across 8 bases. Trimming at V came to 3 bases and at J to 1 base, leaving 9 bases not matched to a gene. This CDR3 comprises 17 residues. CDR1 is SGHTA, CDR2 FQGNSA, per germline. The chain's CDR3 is CASSFPRTSFGTDTQYF. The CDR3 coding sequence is TGTGCCAGCAGCTTCCCCCGGACTAGCTTTGGCACAGATACGCAGTATTTT.

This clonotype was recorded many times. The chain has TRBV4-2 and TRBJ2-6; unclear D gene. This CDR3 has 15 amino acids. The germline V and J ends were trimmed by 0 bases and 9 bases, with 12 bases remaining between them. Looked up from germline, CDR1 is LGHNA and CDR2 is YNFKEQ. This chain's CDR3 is CASSQETAINNVLTF. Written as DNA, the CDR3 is TGTGCCAGCAGCCAAGAGACGGCCATCAACAACGTCCTGACTTTC.

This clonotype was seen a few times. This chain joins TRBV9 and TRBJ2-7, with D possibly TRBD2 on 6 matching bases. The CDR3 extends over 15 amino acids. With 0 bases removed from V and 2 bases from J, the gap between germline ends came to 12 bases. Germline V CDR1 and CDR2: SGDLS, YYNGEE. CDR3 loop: CASSVGPGGTYEQYF. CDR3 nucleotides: TGTGCCAGCAGCGTAGGGCCCGGGGGAACCTACGAGCAGTACTTC.

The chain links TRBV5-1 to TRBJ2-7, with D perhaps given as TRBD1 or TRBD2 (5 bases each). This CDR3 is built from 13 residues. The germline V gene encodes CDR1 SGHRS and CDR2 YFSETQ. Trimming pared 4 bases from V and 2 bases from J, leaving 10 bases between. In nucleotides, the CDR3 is TGCGCCAGCAGCGGGACGGGTCCCTACGAGCAGTACTTC. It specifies CASSGTGPYEQYF.

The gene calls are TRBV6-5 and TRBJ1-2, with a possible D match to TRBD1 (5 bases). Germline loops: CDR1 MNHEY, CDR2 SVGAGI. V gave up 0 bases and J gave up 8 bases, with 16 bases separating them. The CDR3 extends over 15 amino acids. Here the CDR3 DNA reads TGTGCCAGCAGTTACTCTCTGGGCAGGGCGGAAGGCTACACCTTC. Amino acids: CASSYSLGRAEGYTF.

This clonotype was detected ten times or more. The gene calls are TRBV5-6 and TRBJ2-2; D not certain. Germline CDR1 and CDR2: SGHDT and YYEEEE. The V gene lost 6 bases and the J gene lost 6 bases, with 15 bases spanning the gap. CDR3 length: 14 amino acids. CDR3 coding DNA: TGTGCCAGCATCCCGACCAGCAGGCCCGGGGAGCTGTTTTTT. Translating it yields CASIPTSRPGELFF.

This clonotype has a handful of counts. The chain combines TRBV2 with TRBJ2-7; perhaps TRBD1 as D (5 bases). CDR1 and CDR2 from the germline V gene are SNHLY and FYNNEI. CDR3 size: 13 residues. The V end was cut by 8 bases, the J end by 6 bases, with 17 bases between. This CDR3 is CASWGVGLGEQYF. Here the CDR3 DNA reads TGTGCCAGCTGGGGCGTAGGGTTAGGCGAGCAGTACTTC.

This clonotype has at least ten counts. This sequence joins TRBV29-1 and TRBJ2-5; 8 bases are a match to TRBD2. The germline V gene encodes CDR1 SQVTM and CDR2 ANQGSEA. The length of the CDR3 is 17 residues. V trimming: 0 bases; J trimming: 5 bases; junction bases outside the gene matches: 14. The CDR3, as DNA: TGCAGCGTTGAAGATTTTTTCGGGAGGGGGACCAGTGAGACCCAGTACTTC. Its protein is CSVEDFFGRGTSETQYF. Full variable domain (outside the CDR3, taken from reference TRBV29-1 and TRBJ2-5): SAVISQKPSRDICQRGTSLTIQCQVDSQVTMMFWYRQQPGQSLTLIATANQGSEATYESGFVIDKFPISRPNLTFSTLTVSNMSPEDSSIYLCSVEDFFGRGTSETQYFGPGTRLLVL.

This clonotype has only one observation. The CDR3 protein is CASSLFKGPQETQYF. In nucleotides, the CDR3 is TGTGCCAGCAGTTTATTTAAGGGGCCCCAAGAGACCCAGTACTTC. The chain links TRBV27 to TRBJ2-5; D perhaps matches TRBD1 (5 bases). Trimming left V 1 base short and J 1 base short, with 10 bases between. The CDR3 covers 15 residues. Germline-derived CDR1 and CDR2 are MNHEY and SMNVEV (reference sequence).

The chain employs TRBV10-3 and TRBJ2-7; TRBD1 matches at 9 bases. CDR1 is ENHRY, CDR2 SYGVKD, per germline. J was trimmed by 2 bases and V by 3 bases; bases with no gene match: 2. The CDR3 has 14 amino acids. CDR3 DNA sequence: TGTGCCATCAGTGAAGGACAGGGGACCTACGAGCAGTACTTC. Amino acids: CAISEGQGTYEQYF.

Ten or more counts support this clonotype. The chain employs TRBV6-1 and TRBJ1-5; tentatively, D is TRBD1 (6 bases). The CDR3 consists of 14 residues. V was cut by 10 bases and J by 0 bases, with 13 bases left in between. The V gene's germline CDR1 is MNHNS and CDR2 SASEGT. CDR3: CATTGANSNQPQHF. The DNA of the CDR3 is TGTGCCACCACGGGGGCAAATAGCAATCAGCCCCAGCATTTT.

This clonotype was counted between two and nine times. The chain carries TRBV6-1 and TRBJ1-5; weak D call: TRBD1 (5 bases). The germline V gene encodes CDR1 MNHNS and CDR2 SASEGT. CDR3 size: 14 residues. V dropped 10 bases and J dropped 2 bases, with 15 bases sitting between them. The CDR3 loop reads CAIHRGLGNQPQHF. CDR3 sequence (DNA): TGTGCCATACACCGGGGCTTGGGCAATCAGCCCCAGCATTTT.

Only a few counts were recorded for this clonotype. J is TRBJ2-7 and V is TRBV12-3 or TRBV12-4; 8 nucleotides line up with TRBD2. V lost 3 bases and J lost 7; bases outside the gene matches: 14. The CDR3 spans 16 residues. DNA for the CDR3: TGTGCCAGCAGTTTGGAGGCGGGGGGTCCTTTGGGGGAGCAGTACTTC. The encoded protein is CASSLEAGGPLGEQYF.

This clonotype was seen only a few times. Here the CDR3 DNA reads TGTGCCAGCAGCCCTTGGGACCCCGGCGCAGATACGCAGTATTTT. Translating gives CASSPWDPGADTQYF. The chain has TRBV7-9 and TRBJ2-3; tentatively, D is TRBD1 or TRBD2 (5 bases each). This CDR3 has 15 amino acids. Germline CDR1 and CDR2: SEHNR and FQNEAQ (reference sequence). Trimming shortened V by 5 bases and J by 4 bases, and 16 bases separated the two germline ends.

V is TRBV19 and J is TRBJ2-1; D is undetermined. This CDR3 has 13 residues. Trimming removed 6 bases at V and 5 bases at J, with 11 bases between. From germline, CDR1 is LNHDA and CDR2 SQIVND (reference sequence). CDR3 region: CASSAIFDNEQFF. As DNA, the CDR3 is TGTGCCAGTAGCGCGATTTTCGACAATGAGCAGTTCTTC.

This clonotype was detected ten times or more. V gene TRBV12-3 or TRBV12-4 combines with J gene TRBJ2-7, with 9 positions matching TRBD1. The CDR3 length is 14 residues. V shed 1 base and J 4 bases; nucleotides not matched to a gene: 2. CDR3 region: CASSLVGQGYEQYF. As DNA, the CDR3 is TGTGCCAGCAGTTTAGTGGGACAGGGATACGAGCAGTACTTC.

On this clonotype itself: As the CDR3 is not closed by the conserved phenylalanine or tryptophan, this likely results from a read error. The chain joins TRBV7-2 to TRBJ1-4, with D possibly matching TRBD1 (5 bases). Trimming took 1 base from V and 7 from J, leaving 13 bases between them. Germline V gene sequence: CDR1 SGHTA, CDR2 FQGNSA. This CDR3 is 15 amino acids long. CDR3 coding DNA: TGTGCCAGCAGCTTAGATCCAGGGTCGGGTGAAAAACTGTTTCTT. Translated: CASSLDPGSGEKLFL.

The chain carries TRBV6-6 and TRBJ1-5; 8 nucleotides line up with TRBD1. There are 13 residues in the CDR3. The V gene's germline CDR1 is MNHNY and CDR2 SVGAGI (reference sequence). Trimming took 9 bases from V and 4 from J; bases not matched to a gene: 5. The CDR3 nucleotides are TGTGCCAGTTCCAGGGGGCTTAATCAGCCCCAGCATTTT. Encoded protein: CASSRGLNQPQHF.

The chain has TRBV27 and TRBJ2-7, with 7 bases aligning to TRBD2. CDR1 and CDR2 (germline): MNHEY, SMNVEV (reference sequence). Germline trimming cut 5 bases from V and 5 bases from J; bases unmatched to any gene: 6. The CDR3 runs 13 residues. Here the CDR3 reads CASSLRGVDEQYF. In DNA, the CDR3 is TGTGCCAGCAGTCTCCGGGGGGTCGACGAGCAGTACTTC.